This is a list of T cell receptor beta chains from one sample in a study of cytomegalovirus exposure and HLA in healthy donors. The table came from immunoSEQ multiplex PCR; TCRdb's copy has only in-frame clones and leaves some out. The data hold approximately 200,000 clones, with about four fifths observed a single time. Sequenced material: PBMCs. The receptors were gathered from a girl aged 10 to 17 in good health and CMV-seropositive. The CDR3 runs from the conserved cysteine through the conserved F or W. The D gene is left open where the match is weak. Expanded clones are given a class, and other clones once, few, many or no size at all.

d_call,clone_size,j_call,v_call,cdr3_aa,cdr3_nt
.,.,TRBJ2-5,TRBV5-4,CASSPVGEETQYF,TGTGCCAGCAGCCCTGTGGGAGAAGAGACCCAGTACTTC
.,.,TRBJ1-5,TRBV6-5,CASSYSRGEEQPQHF,TGTGCCAGCAGTTACTCCAGGGGTGAGGAACAGCCCCAGCATTTT
TRBD1,.,TRBJ2-3,TRBV7-8,CASSLLGTRTGDTQYF,TGTGCCAGCAGCTTATTGGGGACTCGGACAGGGGATACGCAGTATTTT
.,.,TRBJ1-5,TRBV6-1,CASSEVLTGSQPQHF,TGTGCCAGCAGTGAAGTTCTAACTGGGAGTCAGCCCCAGCATTTT
TRBD1,.,TRBJ1-6,TRBV7-2,CASSLDRGNSPLHF,TGTGCCAGCAGCTTGGACAGGGGGAATTCACCCCTCCACTTT
.,.,TRBJ2-7,TRBV7-9,CASSQIDTYEQYF,TGTGCCAGCAGCCAAATCGACACCTACGAGCAGTACTTC
.,.,TRBJ1-1,TRBV4-1,CASSQEGWAGEGNTEAFF,TGCGCCAGCAGCCAAGAAGGGTGGGCAGGGGAAGGCAACACTGAAGCTTTCTTT
.,.,TRBJ1-4,TRBV19,CASRQGYEKLFF,TGTGCCAGTAGGCAGGGGTATGAAAAACTGTTTTTT
.,.,TRBJ1-2,TRBV6-1,CASSEAGGIYYGYTF,TGTGCCAGCAGTGAAGCCGGGGGAATCTACTATGGCTACACCTTC
.,.,TRBJ2-1,TRBV18,CASSGYTGGAYNEQFF,TGTGCCAGCTCAGGATATACTGGGGGCGCTTACAATGAGCAGTTCTTC
.,.,TRBJ2-3,TRBV5-4,CASSSEYRTGTDTQYF,TGTGCCAGCAGCTCGGAGTACCGGACAGGCACAGATACGCAGTATTTT
TRBD1,few,TRBJ1-2,TRBV5-6,CASSLEGAGYGYTF,TGTGCCAGCAGCTTGGAGGGGGCTGGCTATGGCTACACCTTC
.,.,TRBJ1-6,TRBV19,CASSINRGAKGSYNSPLHF,TGTGCCAGTAGTATAAATCGGGGGGCGAAAGGGTCCTATAATTCACCCCTCCACTTT
.,.,TRBJ2-7,TRBV10-3,CAISESGGPSYEQYF,TGTGCCATCAGTGAGTCGGGGGGTCCTTCCTACGAGCAGTACTTC
.,few,TRBJ1-2,TRBV6-5,CASRTTGYGYTF,TGTGCCAGCAGAACGACGGGCTATGGCTACACCTTC
.,.,TRBJ1-5,TRBV10-2,CASSEAVGPQHF,TGCGCCAGCAGTGAGGCGGTTGGGCCCCAGCATTTT
TRBD1,.,TRBJ2-5,TRBV5-1,CASSLGPGTGEETQYF,TGCGCCAGCAGCTTGGGACCAGGGACAGGGGAAGAGACCCAGTACTTC
TRBD1,few,TRBJ1-6,TRBV19,CASSAGTGDSPLHF,TGTGCCAGTAGTGCCGGGACAGGGGATTCACCCCTCCACTTT
.,.,TRBJ2-7,TRBV28,CASSFNWGRGAGPSYEQYF,TGTGCCAGCAGTTTCAACTGGGGGCGCGGAGCGGGGCCCTCCTACGAGCAGTACTTC
TRBD1,.,TRBJ2-3,TRBV11-3,CASSPGTGVLDTQYF,TGTGCCAGCAGCCCCGGGACAGGGGTGTTAGATACGCAGTATTTT
.,.,TRBJ1-2,TRBV11-2,CASSPRSFGQLPNYGYTF,TGTGCCAGCAGCCCCCGAAGCTTTGGACAGCTTCCTAACTATGGCTACACCTTC
TRBD1,once,TRBJ1-1,TRBV19,CASTSGQAVNTEAFF,TGTGCCAGTACCTCGGGACAGGCCGTGAACACTGAAGCTTTCTTT
TRBD1,.,TRBJ2-7,TRBV6-1,CASRTGQGRAYEQYF,TGTGCCAGCAGGACGGGACAGGGGAGGGCCTACGAGCAGTACTTC
.,.,TRBJ1-2,TRBV7-9,CASSLARVWTVSLNYGYTF,TGTGCCAGCAGCTTAGCGCGTGTGTGGACAGTGAGCCTGAACTATGGCTACACCTTC
.,.,TRBJ2-5,TRBV9,CASSPLAGGYQETQYF,TGTGCCAGCAGCCCCTTAGCTGGCGGCTATCAAGAGACCCAGTACTTC
.,.,TRBJ2-7,TRBV7-8,CASSPAGQLSYEQYF,TGTGCCAGCAGTCCCGCCGGACAGCTCTCCTACGAGCAGTACTTC
TRBD1,.,TRBJ1-5,TRBV27,CASSLSMTGSQPQHF,TGTGCCAGCAGTTTATCGATGACAGGGAGTCAGCCCCAGCATTTT
TRBD1,.,TRBJ1-6,TRBV27,CASSLEGAYVNSPLHF,TGTGCCAGCAGTTTAGAGGGGGCCTACGTTAATTCACCCCTCCACTTT
TRBD1,.,TRBJ2-7,TRBV7-9,CASSYRGQGLYEQYF,TGTGCCAGCAGCTACCGGGGACAGGGATTATATGAGCAGTACTTC
TRBD2,.,TRBJ2-4,TRBV5-1,CASSSVGLAGGTKNIQYF,TGCGCCAGCAGCTCCGTGGGACTAGCGGGGGGCACCAAAAACATTCAGTACTTC
.,once,TRBJ1-2,TRBV7-2,CASSLDRLNYGYTF,TGTGCCAGCAGCCTTGACAGACTTAACTATGGCTACACCTTC
TRBD2,.,TRBJ2-4,TRBV28,CASSLSGGAKIAKNIQYF,TGTGCCAGCAGTTTAAGCGGGGGGGCTAAGATAGCCAAAAACATTCAGTACTTC
.,.,TRBJ1-6,TRBV19,CASSTGSSYNSPLHF,TGTGCCAGTAGTACGGGAAGCTCCTATAATTCACCCCTCCACTTT
.,.,TRBJ1-5,TRBV6-5,CASSYERDQPQHF,TGTGCCAGCAGTTACGAGCGGGATCAGCCCCAGCATTTT
.,.,TRBJ1-3,TRBV4-1,CASSQPTRSGNTIYF,TGCGCCAGCAGCCAACCCACGCGCTCTGGAAACACCATATATTTT
.,few,TRBJ1-1,TRBV11-3,CASSLGGTMNTEAFF,TGTGCCAGCAGCTTAGGGGGCACCATGAACACTGAAGCTTTCTTT
.,.,TRBJ1-2,TRBV5-6,CASSWLDRNYGYTF,TGTGCCAGCAGCTGGTTAGACAGGAACTATGGCTACACCTTC
.,.,TRBJ2-7,TRBV5-1,CASSPQGPEQYF,TGCGCCAGCAGTCCTCAGGGTCCCGAGCAGTACTTC
TRBD1,.,TRBJ2-7,TRBV29-1,CSVEEVLARGLPEQYF,TGCAGCGTTGAAGAAGTGTTGGCCAGGGGGCTACCCGAGCAGTACTTC
.,.,TRBJ2-7,TRBV5-5,CASSLGEVGPQYF,TGTGCCAGCAGCTTGGGGGAGGTTGGGCCGCAGTACTTC
.,few,TRBJ2-3,TRBV13,CASSLALAATDTQYF,TGTGCCAGCAGCTTAGCACTAGCCGCCACAGATACGCAGTATTTT
.,.,TRBJ2-5,TRBV4-3,CASSPPGSGETQYF,TGCGCCAGCAGCCCCCCGGGTAGCGGTGAGACCCAGTACTTC
TRBD2,.,TRBJ2-3,TRBV13,CASSLLAGATDTQYF,TGTGCCAGCAGCTTACTAGCGGGGGCCACAGATACGCAGTATTTT
.,few,TRBJ1-4,TRBV6-1,CASSVRQGKGEKLFF,TGTGCCAGCAGTGTCCGCCAGGGTAAGGGTGAAAAACTGTTTTTT
.,.,TRBJ1-2,TRBV2,CASSERGQGVGNYGYTF,TGTGCCAGCAGTGAGCGTGGGCAGGGTGTAGGCAACTATGGCTACACCTTC